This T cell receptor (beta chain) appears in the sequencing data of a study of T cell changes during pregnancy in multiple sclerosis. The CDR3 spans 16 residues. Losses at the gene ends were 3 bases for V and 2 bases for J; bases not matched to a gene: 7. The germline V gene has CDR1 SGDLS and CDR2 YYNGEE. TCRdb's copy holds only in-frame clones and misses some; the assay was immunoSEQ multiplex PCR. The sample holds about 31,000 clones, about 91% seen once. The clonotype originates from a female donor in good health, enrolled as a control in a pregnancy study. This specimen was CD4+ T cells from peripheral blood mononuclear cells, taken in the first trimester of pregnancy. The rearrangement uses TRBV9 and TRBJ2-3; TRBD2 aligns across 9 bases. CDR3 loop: CASSALAGGSTDTQYF. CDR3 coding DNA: TGTGCCAGCAGCGCCCTGGCGGGGGGGTCCACAGATACGCAGTATTTT.